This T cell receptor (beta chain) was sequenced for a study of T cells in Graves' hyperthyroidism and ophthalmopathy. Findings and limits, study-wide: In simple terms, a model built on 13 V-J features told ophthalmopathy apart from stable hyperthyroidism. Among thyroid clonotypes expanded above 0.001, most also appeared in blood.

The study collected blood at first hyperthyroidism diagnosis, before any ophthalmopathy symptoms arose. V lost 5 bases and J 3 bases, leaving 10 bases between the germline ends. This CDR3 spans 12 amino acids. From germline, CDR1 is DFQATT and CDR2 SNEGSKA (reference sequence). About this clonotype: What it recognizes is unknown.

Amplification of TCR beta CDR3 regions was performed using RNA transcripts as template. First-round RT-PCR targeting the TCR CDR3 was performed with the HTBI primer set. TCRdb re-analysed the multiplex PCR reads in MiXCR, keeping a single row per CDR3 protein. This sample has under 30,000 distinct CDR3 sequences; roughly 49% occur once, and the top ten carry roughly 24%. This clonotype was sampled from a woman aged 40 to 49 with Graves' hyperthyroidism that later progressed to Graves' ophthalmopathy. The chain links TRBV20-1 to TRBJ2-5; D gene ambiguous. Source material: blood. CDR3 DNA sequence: TGCAGTGCTTACGGTATAAAAGAGACCCAGTACTTC. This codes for CSAYGIKETQYF.